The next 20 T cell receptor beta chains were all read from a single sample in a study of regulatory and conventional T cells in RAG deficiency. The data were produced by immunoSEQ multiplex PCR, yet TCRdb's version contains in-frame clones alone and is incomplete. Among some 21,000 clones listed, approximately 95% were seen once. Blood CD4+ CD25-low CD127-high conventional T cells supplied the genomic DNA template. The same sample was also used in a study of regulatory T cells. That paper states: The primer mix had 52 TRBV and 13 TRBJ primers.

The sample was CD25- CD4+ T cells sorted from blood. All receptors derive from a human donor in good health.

CDR3 region: CASSLATQGPGEKLFF. The CDR3 DNA reads TGCGCCAGCAGCTTGGCCACCCAGGGGCCAGGAGAAAAACTGTTTTTT. The genes are TRBV5-1 and TRBJ1-4; D is possibly TRBD1 (6 bases). Germline V gene lookup returns CDR1 SGHRS and CDR2 YFSETQ. This CDR3 comprises 16 residues. V was cut by 0 bases and J by 8 bases, with 17 bases left in between.

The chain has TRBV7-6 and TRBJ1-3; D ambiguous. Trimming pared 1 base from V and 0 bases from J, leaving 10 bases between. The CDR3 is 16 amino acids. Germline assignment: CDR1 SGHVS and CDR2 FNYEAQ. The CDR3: CASSLGVGPSGNTIYF. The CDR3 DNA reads TGTGCCAGCAGCTTAGGGGTGGGCCCCTCTGGAAACACCATATATTTT.

The CDR3 spells CATSTGHRTYEQYF. CDR3 in DNA: TGTGCCACCTCCACGGGACACAGGACCTACGAGCAGTACTTC. The V and J genes are TRBV28 and TRBJ2-7; D possibly corresponds to TRBD1 (6 bases). The germline V and J ends were trimmed by 10 bases and 2 bases, with 18 bases remaining between them. The CDR3 sequence is 14 residues long. CDR1 is MDHEN, CDR2 SYDVKM, per germline.

CDR3 in amino acids: CASSLTREAYNEQFF. CDR3 coding DNA: TGTGCCAGCAGCTTGACACGGGAGGCCTACAATGAGCAGTTCTTC. The chain links TRBV7-9 to TRBJ2-1; 7 bases align to TRBD2. There are 15 residues in the CDR3. Germline values: CDR1 SEHNR, CDR2 FQNEAQ (reference sequence). V trimming: 3 bases; J trimming: 2 bases; junction bases outside the gene matches: 4.

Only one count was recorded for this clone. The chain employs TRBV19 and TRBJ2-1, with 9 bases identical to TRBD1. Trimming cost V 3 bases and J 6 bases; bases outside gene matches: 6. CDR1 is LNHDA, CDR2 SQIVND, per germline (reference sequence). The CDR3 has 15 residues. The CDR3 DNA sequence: TGTGCCAGTAGTATCCCGGGGACAGGGAGCAATGAGCAGTTCTTC. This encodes CASSIPGTGSNEQFF.

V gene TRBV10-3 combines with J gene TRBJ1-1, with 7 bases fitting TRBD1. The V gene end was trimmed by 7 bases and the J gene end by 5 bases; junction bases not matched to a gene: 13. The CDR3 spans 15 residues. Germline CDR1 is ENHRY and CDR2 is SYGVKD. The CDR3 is CAIKTTQTGRTEAFF. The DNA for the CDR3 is TGTGCCATCAAGACTACCCAGACAGGGAGGACTGAAGCTTTCTTT.

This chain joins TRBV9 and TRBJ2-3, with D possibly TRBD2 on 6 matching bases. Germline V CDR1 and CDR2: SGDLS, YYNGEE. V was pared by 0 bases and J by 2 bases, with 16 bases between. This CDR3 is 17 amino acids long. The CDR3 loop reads CASSVETGDLPTDTQYF. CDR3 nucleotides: TGTGCCAGCAGCGTAGAGACGGGGGACCTCCCCACAGATACGCAGTATTTT.

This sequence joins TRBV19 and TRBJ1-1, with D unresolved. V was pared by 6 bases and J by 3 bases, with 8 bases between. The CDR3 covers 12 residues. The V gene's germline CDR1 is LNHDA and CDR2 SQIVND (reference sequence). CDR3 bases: TGTGCCAGTAGGTCGAGGGACACTGAAGCTTTCTTT. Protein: CASRSRDTEAFF.

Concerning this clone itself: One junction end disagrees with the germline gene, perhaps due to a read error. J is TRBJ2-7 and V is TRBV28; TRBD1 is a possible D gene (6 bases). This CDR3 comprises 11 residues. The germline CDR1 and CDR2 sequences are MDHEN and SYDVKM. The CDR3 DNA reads TGTGCCAGCAGATACGGGGACAATTCGTTTTTC. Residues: CASRYGDNSFF. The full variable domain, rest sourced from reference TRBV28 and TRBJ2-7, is DVKVTQSSRYLVKRTGEKVFLECVQDMDHENMFWYRQDPGLGLRLIYFSYDVKMKEKGDIPEGYSVSREKKERFSLILESASTNQTSMYLCASRYGDNSFFGPGTRLTVT.

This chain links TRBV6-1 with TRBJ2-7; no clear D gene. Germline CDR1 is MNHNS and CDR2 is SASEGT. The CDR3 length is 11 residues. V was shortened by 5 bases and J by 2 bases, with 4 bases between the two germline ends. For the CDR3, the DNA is TGTGCCAGCAGTACAGCCTACGAGCAGTACTTC. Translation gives CASSTAYEQYF.

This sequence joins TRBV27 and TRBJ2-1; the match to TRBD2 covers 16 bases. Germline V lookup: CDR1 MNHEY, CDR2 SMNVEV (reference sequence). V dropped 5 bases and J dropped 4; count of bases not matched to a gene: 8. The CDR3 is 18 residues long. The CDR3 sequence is CASSPGTSGGAGYNEQFF. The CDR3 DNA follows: TGTGCCAGCAGTCCAGGGACTAGCGGGGGGGCTGGGTACAATGAGCAGTTCTTC.

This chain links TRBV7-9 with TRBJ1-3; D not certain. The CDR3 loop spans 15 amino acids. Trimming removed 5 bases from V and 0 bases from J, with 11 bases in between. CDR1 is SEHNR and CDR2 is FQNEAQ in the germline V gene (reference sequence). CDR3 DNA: TGTGCCAGCAGCCTTGACAAGAGCTCTGGAAACACCATATATTTT. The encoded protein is CASSLDKSSGNTIYF.

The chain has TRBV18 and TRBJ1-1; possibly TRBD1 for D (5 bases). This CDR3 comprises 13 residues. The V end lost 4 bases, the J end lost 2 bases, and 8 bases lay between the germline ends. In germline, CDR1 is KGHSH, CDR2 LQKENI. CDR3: CASSRQRNTEAFF. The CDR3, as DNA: TGTGCCAGCTCACGACAGAGAAACACTGAAGCTTTCTTT.

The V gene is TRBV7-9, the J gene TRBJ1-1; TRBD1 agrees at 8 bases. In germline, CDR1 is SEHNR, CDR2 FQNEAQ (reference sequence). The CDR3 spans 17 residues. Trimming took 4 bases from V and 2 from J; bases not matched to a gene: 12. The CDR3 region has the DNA TGTGCCAGCAGCTCCCTCCTTGGTACAGGGGGAAACACTGAAGCTTTCTTT. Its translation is CASSSLLGTGGNTEAFF.

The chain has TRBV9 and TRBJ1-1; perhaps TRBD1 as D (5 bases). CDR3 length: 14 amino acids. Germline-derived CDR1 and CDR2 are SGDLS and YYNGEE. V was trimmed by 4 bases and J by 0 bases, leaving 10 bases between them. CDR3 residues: CASSLGHLNTEAFF. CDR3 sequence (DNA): TGTGCCAGCAGCCTTGGACACTTGAACACTGAAGCTTTCTTT.

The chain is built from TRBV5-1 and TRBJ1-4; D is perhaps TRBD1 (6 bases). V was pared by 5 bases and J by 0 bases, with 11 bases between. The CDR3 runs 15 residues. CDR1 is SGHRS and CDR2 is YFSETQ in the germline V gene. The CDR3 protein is CASSFTGPTNEKLFF. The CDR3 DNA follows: TGCGCCAGCAGTTTTACAGGGCCAACTAATGAAAAACTGTTTTTT.

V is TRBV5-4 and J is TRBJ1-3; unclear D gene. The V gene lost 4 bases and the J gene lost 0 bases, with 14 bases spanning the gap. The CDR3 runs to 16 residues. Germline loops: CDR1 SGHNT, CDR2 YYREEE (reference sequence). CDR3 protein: CASSPRAGFSGNTIYF. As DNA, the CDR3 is TGTGCCAGCAGCCCAAGAGCGGGGTTCTCTGGAAACACCATATATTTT.

CDR3 amino acids: CASSPKGGSSYEQYF. DNA of the CDR3: TGCGCCAGCAGCCCGAAGGGGGGGTCCTCCTACGAGCAGTACTTC. The rearrangement uses TRBV5-1 and TRBJ2-7; a weak D match, TRBD2 (7 bases). CDR3 length: 15 residues. Germline CDR1 reads SGHRS; CDR2 reads YFSETQ. The ends were cut back, 4 bases at V and 0 bases at J, with 14 bases in the middle.

In nucleotides, the CDR3 is TGCGCCAGCAGCCAAATTCCGGGACAGTCTAATGAAAAACTGTTTTTT. Its protein is CASSQIPGQSNEKLFF. V usage is TRBV4-1 and J usage is TRBJ1-4; 7 bases agree with TRBD1. The CDR3 loop spans 16 amino acids. Germline trimming cut 2 bases from V and 3 bases from J; bases unmatched to any gene: 6. Looked up from germline, CDR1 is MGHRA and CDR2 is YSYEKL.

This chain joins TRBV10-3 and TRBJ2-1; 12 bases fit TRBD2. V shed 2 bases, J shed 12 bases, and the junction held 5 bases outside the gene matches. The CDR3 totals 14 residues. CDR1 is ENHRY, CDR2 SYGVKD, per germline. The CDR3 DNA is TGTGCCATCAGTGAGCTAGCGGGGGGGCAAGGGCAGTTCTTC. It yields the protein CAISELAGGQGQFF.